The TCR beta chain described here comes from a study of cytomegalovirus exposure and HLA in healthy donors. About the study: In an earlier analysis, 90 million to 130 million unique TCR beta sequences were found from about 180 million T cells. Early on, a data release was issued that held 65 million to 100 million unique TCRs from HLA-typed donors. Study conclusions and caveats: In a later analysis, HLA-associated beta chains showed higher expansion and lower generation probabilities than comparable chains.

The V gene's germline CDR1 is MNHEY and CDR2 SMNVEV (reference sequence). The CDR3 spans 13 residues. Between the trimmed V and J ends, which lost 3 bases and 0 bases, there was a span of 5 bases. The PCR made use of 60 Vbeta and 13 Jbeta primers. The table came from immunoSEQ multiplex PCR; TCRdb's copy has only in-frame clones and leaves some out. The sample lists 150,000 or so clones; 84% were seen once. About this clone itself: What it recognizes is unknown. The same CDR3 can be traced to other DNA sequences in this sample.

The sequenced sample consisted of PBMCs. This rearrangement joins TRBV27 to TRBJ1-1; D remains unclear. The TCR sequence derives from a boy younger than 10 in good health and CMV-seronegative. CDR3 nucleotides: TGTGCCAGCAGTTTTCGTTTGAACACTGAAGCTTTCTTT. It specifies CASSFRLNTEAFF.